A single sample gave rise to the 32 T cell receptor beta chains below, sequenced in a study of patients and donors after allogeneic stem cell transplantation. One entry per CDR3 protein, called by TCRdb with MiXCR from the RT-PCR reads. This table has 410,000 or so distinct CDR3 sequences, 16% appearing once. Sequenced: blood, either unsorted or a sorted T cell fraction (not recorded which). These receptors all stem from a human donor who was either an allogeneic HSCT recipient or a stem cell or donor lymphocyte infusion donor (not recorded which). It is not recorded whose cells these are; they may come from a transplant donor.

The chain links TRBV2 to TRBJ2-4, with D hard to call. The V end lost 3 bases, the J end lost 0 bases, and 9 bases lay between the germline ends. Germline assignment: CDR1 SNHLY and CDR2 FYNNEI. The CDR3 contains 15 residues. CDR3 amino acids: CASSERSLAKNIQYF. The CDR3 DNA sequence: TGTGCCAGCAGTGAGCGGAGTCTAGCCAAAAACATTCAGTACTTC.

This clonotype was observed a handful of times. The chain joins TRBV20-1 to TRBJ2-3, with D unclear. The CDR3 sequence is 13 residues long. V dropped 0 bases and J dropped 2 bases, with 6 bases sitting between them. Germline values: CDR1 DFQATT, CDR2 SNEGSKA (reference sequence). CDR3 nucleotides: TGCAGTGCTAGAGATTCGAACACAGATACGCAGTATTTT. Translating it yields CSARDSNTDTQYF.

V is TRBV6-1 and J is TRBJ2-7, with 11 nucleotides matching TRBD2. The CDR3 is 16 residues long. V trimming: 8 bases; J trimming: 1 base; junction bases outside the gene matches: 10. Germline CDR1 MNHNS, CDR2 SASEGT. CDR3 protein: CASRTSGLAVSYEQYF. CDR3 DNA sequence: TGTGCCAGCCGTACGTCGGGACTAGCGGTTTCCTACGAGCAGTACTTC.

The rearrangement uses TRBV29-1 and TRBJ2-1, with a possible D match to TRBD1 (6 bases). V dropped 5 bases and J dropped 7 bases, with 12 bases sitting between them. CDR3 size: 12 residues. CDR1 and CDR2 from the germline V gene are SQVTM and ANQGSEA. CDR3 in DNA: TGCAGCGTTCTGGGGGCCGGGAATGAGCAGTTCTTC. It translates to CSVLGAGNEQFF.

The chain links TRBV7-9 to TRBJ2-7; D call uncertain. CDR1 is SEHNR, CDR2 FQNEAQ, per germline (reference sequence). The V gene lost 0 bases and the J gene lost 5 bases, with 11 bases spanning the gap. This CDR3 comprises 14 residues. CDR3 residues: CASSLAPGRHEQYF. CDR3 DNA sequence: TGTGCCAGCAGCTTAGCCCCGGGCCGCCACGAGCAGTACTTC.

The V gene is TRBV6-1, the J gene TRBJ2-5; D call uncertain. Trimming stripped 6 bases from V and 5 bases from J, with 7 bases between. Germline values: CDR1 MNHNS, CDR2 SASEGT. The CDR3 spans 11 residues. The CDR3 nucleotides read TGTGCCAGCAGCCCGGTCGAGACCCAGTACTTC. This encodes CASSPVETQYF.

This clonotype was detected once. This sequence joins TRBV20-1 and TRBJ1-2; 7 bases fit TRBD1. Trimming at V came to 4 bases and at J to 4 bases, leaving 9 bases not matched to a gene. Germline lookup yields CDR1 DFQATT and CDR2 SNEGSKA (reference sequence). The CDR3 spans 14 residues. CDR3 region: CSATIGGVSYGYTF. CDR3 coding DNA: TGCAGTGCTACAATAGGGGGCGTGAGCTATGGCTACACCTTC.

V and J are TRBV7-9 and TRBJ1-4, with a possible D match to TRBD1 (6 bases). Germline values: CDR1 SEHNR, CDR2 FQNEAQ (reference sequence). With 4 bases removed from V and 0 bases from J, the gap between germline ends came to 9 bases. The CDR3 sequence is 15 residues long. The CDR3 DNA is TGTGCCAGCAGCTGGACAGTCTCAACTAATGAAAAACTGTTTTTT. Residues: CASSWTVSTNEKLFF.

The gene calls are TRBV5-6 and TRBJ1-5; no clear D gene. Between the trimmed V and J ends, which lost 0 bases and 2 bases, there was a span of 12 bases. Germline V gene sequence: CDR1 SGHDT, CDR2 YYEEEE. The CDR3 has 16 amino acids. The CDR3 is CASSLAAGIGNQPQHF. CDR3 coding DNA: TGTGCCAGCAGCTTGGCCGCGGGTATAGGCAATCAGCCCCAGCATTTT.

This clonotype was seen a handful of times. The chain carries TRBV7-2 and TRBJ2-1; TRBD1 might be the D (5 bases). CDR1 and CDR2 from the germline V gene are SGHTA and FQGNSA. The CDR3 spans 13 residues. V was pared by 3 bases and J by 8 bases, with 11 bases between. DNA for the CDR3: TGTGCCAGCAGCTTTAGACAGATAGATGAGCAGTTCTTC. Translation: CASSFRQIDEQFF.

This chain links TRBV10-3 with TRBJ2-5; D gene uncertain. The germline gives CDR1 ENHRY, CDR2 SYGVKD. With 0 bases removed from V and 2 bases from J, the gap between germline ends came to 7 bases. This CDR3 has 14 residues. The CDR3 reads CAISESFSQETQYF. Written as DNA, the CDR3 is TGTGCCATCAGTGAGTCGTTCTCACAAGAGACCCAGTACTTC.

This clonotype appeared a few times. The J gene is TRBJ2-1, the V gene TRBV5-1, with TRBD1 as a possible D gene (5 bases). Trimming shortened V by 4 bases and J by 0 bases, and 8 bases separated the two germline ends. This CDR3 comprises 14 residues. Germline CDR1 reads SGHRS; CDR2 reads YFSETQ. The CDR3 sequence is CASSGDSSYNEQFF. Written as DNA, the CDR3 is TGCGCCAGCAGCGGAGACAGCTCCTACAATGAGCAGTTCTTC.

V usage is TRBV2 and J usage is TRBJ2-1; tentative D call: TRBD1 (6 bases). CDR1 SNHLY and CDR2 FYNNEI come from the germline V gene. The germline V and J ends were trimmed by 7 bases and 4 bases, with 14 bases remaining between them. The CDR3 covers 14 residues. DNA of the CDR3: TGTGCCAGCAATGACGTTACAGGGTACAATGAGCAGTTCTTC. Encoded protein: CASNDVTGYNEQFF.

The chain carries TRBV6-5 and TRBJ2-6; D gene uncertain. The CDR3 runs 17 residues. Germline-derived CDR1 and CDR2 are MNHEY and SVGAGI. Trimming removed 0 bases at V and 0 bases at J, with 9 bases between. The CDR3 sequence: CASSYSKRNSGANVLTF. CDR3 sequence (DNA): TGTGCCAGCAGTTACTCAAAGAGGAACTCTGGGGCCAACGTCCTGACTTTC.

The chain uses TRBV7-2 and TRBJ2-7; a possible D gene is TRBD1 (6 bases). The CDR3 length is 16 residues. Deletions cut 5 bases from V and 7 bases from J, with 24 bases between. Germline-derived CDR1 and CDR2 are SGHTA and FQGNSA. The CDR3 region is CASSPSHGTNYEEQYF. DNA for the CDR3: TGTGCCAGCAGCCCATCCCACGGGACAAACTACGAGGAGCAGTACTTC. Variable domain in full (rest from reference TRBV7-2 and TRBJ2-7): GAGVSQSPSNKVTEKGKDVELRCDPISGHTALYWYRQSLGQGLEFLIYFQGNSAPDKSGLPSDRFSAERTGGSVSTLTIQRTQQEDSAVYLCASSPSHGTNYEEQYFGPGTRLTVT.

This clonotype has more than one count but fewer than ten. The chain employs TRBV24-1 and TRBJ1-2, with TRBD1 as a possible D gene (5 bases). Trimming removed 5 bases from V and 3 bases from J, with 9 bases in between. The CDR3 extends over 13 amino acids. The germline gives CDR1 KGHDR, CDR2 SFDVKD. CDR3 bases: TGTGCCACCAGTGTGGACACCTACTATGGCTACACCTTC. Its protein product is CATSVDTYYGYTF.

This clonotype was detected many times. The J gene is TRBJ2-3, the V gene TRBV12-3 or TRBV12-4; the D is unclear. V gave up 1 base and J gave up 3 bases, with 8 bases separating them. The CDR3 runs to 14 residues. CDR3 amino acids: CASSLERRTDTQYF. The CDR3 DNA reads as TGTGCCAGCAGTTTAGAAAGGCGGACAGATACGCAGTATTTT.

The rearrangement links TRBV27 to TRBJ1-5; TRBD1 agrees at 7 bases. Germline CDR1 reads MNHEY; CDR2 reads SMNVEV (reference sequence). J gave up 2 bases and V 3 bases, and 4 bases lay outside the gene matches. The CDR3 is 15 residues long. CDR3 sequence reads: CASSFEGQRNQPQHF. Written as DNA, the CDR3 is TGTGCCAGCAGTTTTGAGGGACAGCGCAATCAGCCCCAGCATTTT.

This clonotype has a handful of counts. The genes are TRBV4-2 and TRBJ2-2, with 7 bases matching TRBD2. The V gene's germline CDR1 is LGHNA and CDR2 YNFKEQ. Trimming removed 0 bases from V and 4 bases from J; junction bases left unmatched: 8. CDR3 length: 17 residues. The CDR3 DNA reads as TGTGCCAGCAGCCAAGATGTTCGGGGGAGGGCCACCGGGGAGCTGTTTTTT. This gives the protein CASSQDVRGRATGELFF.

This clonotype was counted at least ten times. CDR3 coding DNA: TGTGCCAGCAGCTTAGAGGACAGGAACACCGGGGAGCTGTTTTTT. It codes for CASSLEDRNTGELFF. V gene TRBV7-8 combines with J gene TRBJ2-2, with TRBD1 as a possible D gene (6 bases). Trimming took 1 base from V and 1 from J, leaving 7 bases between them. Germline V gives CDR1 SGHVS, CDR2 FQNEAQ. The CDR3 is 15 residues long.

This clonotype has only a few counts. The J gene is TRBJ2-7, the V gene TRBV15; D perhaps matches TRBD2 (5 bases). Trimming left V 0 bases short and J 2 bases short, with 8 bases between. This CDR3 contains 14 residues. CDR1 LNHNV and CDR2 YYDKDF come from the germline V gene (reference sequence). CDR3 protein: CATSREAGTYEQYF. The CDR3 DNA reads TGTGCCACCAGCAGAGAGGCGGGCACCTACGAGCAGTACTTC.

This chain uses TRBV20-1 with TRBJ1-5; D gene ambiguous. The germline V gene encodes CDR1 DFQATT and CDR2 SNEGSKA (reference sequence). Trimming shortened V by 0 bases and J by 0 bases, and 3 bases separated the two germline ends. The CDR3 runs 13 residues. CDR3 coding DNA: TGCAGTGCTAGAGATTATAGCAATCAGCCCCAGCATTTT. It yields the protein CSARDYSNQPQHF.

This chain uses TRBV5-1 with TRBJ2-7; 8 positions agree with TRBD1. Germline V lookup: CDR1 SGHRS, CDR2 YFSETQ. The CDR3 covers 13 residues. V lost 4 bases and J lost 6; bases outside the gene matches: 6. CDR3 residues: CASSTRTGTEQYF. The CDR3, as DNA: TGCGCCAGCAGCACCAGGACAGGGACCGAGCAGTACTTC. The variable domain in full, with the rest retrieved from reference TRBV5-1 and TRBJ2-7, is KAGVTQTPRYLIKTRGQQVTLSCSPISGHRSVSWYQQTPGQGLQFLFEYFSETQRNKGNFPGRFSGRQFSNSRSEMNVSTLELGDSALYLCASSTRTGTEQYFGPGTRLTVT.

This clonotype has just a few counts. The chain employs TRBV5-1 and TRBJ2-5; D possibly corresponds to TRBD1 (5 bases). The V gene lost 4 bases and the J gene lost 5 bases, with 18 bases spanning the gap. The germline CDR1 and CDR2 sequences are SGHRS and YFSETQ. The CDR3 extends over 15 amino acids. CDR3 region: CASSQPTEVYETQYF. CDR3 DNA sequence: TGCGCCAGCAGCCAACCGACAGAGGTTTACGAGACCCAGTACTTC.

The chain couples TRBV6-2 or TRBV6-3 to TRBJ1-5, with 7 bases matching TRBD1. CDR3 length equals 14 residues. From germline, CDR1 is MNHEY and CDR2 SVGEGT. Trimming took 6 bases from V and 0 from J; bases not matched to a gene: 2. The CDR3 here is CASRGQPSNQPQHF. CDR3 DNA: TGTGCCAGCAGGGGACAGCCTAGCAATCAGCCCCAGCATTTT.

This clonotype was recorded at least ten times. V usage is TRBV18 and J usage is TRBJ2-6, with D perhaps matching TRBD1 (6 bases). The CDR3 totals 15 residues. Germline CDR1 reads KGHSH; CDR2 reads LQKENI. Deletions cut 3 bases from V and 4 bases from J, with 10 bases between. The CDR3 region is CASSPQGSGANVLTF. The DNA of the CDR3 is TGTGCCAGCTCACCGCAGGGGTCCGGGGCCAACGTCCTGACTTTC.

This clonotype came up once. The V gene is TRBV12-3 or TRBV12-4, the J gene TRBJ2-5; 8 bases are a match to TRBD2. V gave up 9 bases and J gave up 2 bases; unmatched junction bases: 5. This CDR3 is built from 13 residues. As DNA, the CDR3 is TGTGCCAGTCGGGGGGGCCTTCAAGAGACCCAGTACTTC. As protein: CASRGGLQETQYF.

The sample holds a few counts of this clonotype. V gene TRBV3-1 combines with J gene TRBJ1-1; the D is unclear. Germline V gene lookup returns CDR1 LGHDT and CDR2 YNNKEL (reference sequence). Trimming removed 4 bases from V and 4 bases from J, with 19 bases in between. CDR3 length equals 16 residues. CDR3 amino acids: CASSPLLRKGSTEAFF. CDR3 sequence (DNA): TGTGCCAGCAGCCCCCTACTCCGAAAAGGGAGCACTGAAGCTTTCTTT.

This chain connects TRBV9 to TRBJ2-7; 7 nucleotides line up with TRBD1. The trim removed 1 base at V and 2 bases at J, leaving 6 bases unmatched. Germline V gene data show CDR1 as SGDLS and CDR2 as YYNGEE. The CDR3 consists of 15 residues. CDR3 bases: TGTGCCAGCAGCGTAACGACAGGGATAACCTACGAGCAGTACTTC. It encodes CASSVTTGITYEQYF.

This clonotype was seen a handful of times. As DNA, the CDR3 is TGTGCCAGCAGCTTAGGGGGGGTAGGAGCTGGACAGCCCCAGCATTTT. Protein sequence: CASSLGGVGAGQPQHF. The chain couples TRBV7-2 to TRBJ1-5, with D possibly being TRBD1 (5 bases). Between the trimmed V and J ends, which lost 1 base and 7 bases, there was a span of 17 bases. CDR3 length: 16 residues. Germline V gene data show CDR1 as SGHTA and CDR2 as FQGNSA.

This clonotype was observed a handful of times. The chain combines TRBV9 with TRBJ1-1, with 7 positions matching TRBD1. V trimming: 3 bases; J trimming: 4 bases; junction bases outside the gene matches: 6. Germline lookup yields CDR1 SGDLS and CDR2 YYNGEE. The length of the CDR3 is 14 residues. The CDR3 sequence is CASSARQGGTEAFF. In nucleotides, the CDR3 is TGTGCCAGCAGCGCACGACAGGGAGGCACTGAAGCTTTCTTT.

In its sample, this clonotype was seen a few times. The gene calls are TRBV20-1 and TRBJ2-1; 9 bases align to TRBD2. J was trimmed by 9 bases and V by 5 bases; bases with no gene match: 20. The germline CDR1 and CDR2 sequences are DFQATT and SNEGSKA (reference sequence). The CDR3 extends over 17 amino acids. CDR3 coding DNA: TGCAGTGCTTATGACCCTCACTCTAGCGGGATGCGAAGTGAGCAGTTCTTC. Protein: CSAYDPHSSGMRSEQFF.